This T cell receptor beta chain was documented in a study of cytomegalovirus exposure and HLA in healthy donors. Study-level information: Earlier work reported 95 million to 130 million unique TCR beta sequences from 180 million or so T cells. Study-wide results and caveats: Only CMV serostatus was available as immune exposure information.

Unmatched junction bases numbered 8, after V lost 6 bases and J lost 0 bases. Germline V gives CDR1 KGHSH, CDR2 LQKENI. The CDR3 is 18 amino acids. This PCR relied on a set of 60 Vbeta primers and 13 Jbeta primers. Measured with immunoSEQ multiplex PCR; TCRdb has only the in-frame clones, and not every one. The table lists around 150,000 clones, around 83% of them singletons. With respect to this clone: Its antigen is not identified.

The chain carries TRBV18 and TRBJ2-1; TRBD2 matches 13 bases. Sample: PBMCs. The clonotype was recovered from a man between 18 and 29 years old in good health and CMV-seropositive. The CDR3 loop reads CASSRGLAGRRSYNEQFF. The CDR3 region has the DNA TGTGCCAGCTCCCGGGGACTAGCGGGGCGACGCTCCTACAATGAGCAGTTCTTC.